This T cell receptor (beta chain) was retrieved from a study of T cell responses to AZD1222 COVID-19 vaccine. Notes on the study in general: Baseline antibody screening turned up just six or seven seropositive AZD1222 recipients. Compared with day 0, the breadth and depth of the Spike-specific TCR repertoire rose significantly after two doses of AZD1222. CD4 TCRs covered the whole spike, strongest at regions 160-218 and 743-854. Repertoire sampling occurred only after the peak T cell response.

Sequenced by immunoSEQ multiplex PCR; TCRdb stores in-frame clones only, minus some. The sample has some 150,000 clones; approximately 92% are singletons. Looked up from germline, CDR1 is SGHRS and CDR2 is YFSETQ. The CDR3 covers 14 residues. The V segment lost 0 bases and the J segment 9 bases; nucleotides outside the gene matches: 7. Notes on this clone: Its target is unknown.

The chain employs TRBV5-1 and TRBJ1-1; 8 nucleotides align to TRBD1. The source material was peripheral blood, sampled on day 0 of AZD1222 vaccination. This TCR was recovered from an adult in good health. CDR3 region: CASSLARGPRKAFF. CDR3 nucleotide sequence: TGCGCCAGCAGCTTGGCCAGGGGGCCCCGAAAAGCTTTCTTT.